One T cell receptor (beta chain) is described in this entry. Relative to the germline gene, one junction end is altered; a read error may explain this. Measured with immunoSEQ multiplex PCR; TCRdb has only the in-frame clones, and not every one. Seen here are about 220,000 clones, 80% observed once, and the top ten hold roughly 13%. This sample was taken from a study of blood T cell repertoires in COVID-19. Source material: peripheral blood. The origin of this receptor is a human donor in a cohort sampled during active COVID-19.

The CDR3 DNA is TGTGCCACCTCGGGGGGGAACTACGCACACTTC. Its translation: CATSGGNYAHF. This chain connects TRBV6-6 to TRBJ2-5; TRBD2 matches at 8 bases. This CDR3 has 11 amino acids. Germline CDR1 and CDR2: MNHNY and SVGAGI (reference sequence).